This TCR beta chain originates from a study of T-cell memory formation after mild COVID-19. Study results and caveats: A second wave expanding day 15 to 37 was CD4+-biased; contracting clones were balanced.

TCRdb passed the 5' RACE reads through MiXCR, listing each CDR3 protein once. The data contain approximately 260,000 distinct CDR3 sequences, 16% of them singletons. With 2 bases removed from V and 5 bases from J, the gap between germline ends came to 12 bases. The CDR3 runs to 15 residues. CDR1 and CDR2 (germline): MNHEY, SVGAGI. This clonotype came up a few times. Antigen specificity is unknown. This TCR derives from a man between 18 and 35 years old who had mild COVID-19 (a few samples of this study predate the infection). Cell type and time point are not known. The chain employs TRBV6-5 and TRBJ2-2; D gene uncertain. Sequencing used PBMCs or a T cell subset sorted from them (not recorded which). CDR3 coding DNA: TGTGCCAGCAGTTACCCCTCCCTTGGGACCGGGGAGCTGTTTTTT. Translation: CASSYPSLGTGELFF.